A few counts support the clone carrying this T cell receptor (beta chain). Antigen unknown. This specimen comes from a study of cytomegalovirus exposure and HLA in healthy donors. Study-level information: Unique TCRs numbering around 80 million, obtained from HLA-typed donors, made up an early data release. Within the Caucasian-associated ancestry cluster were around 81% of the roughly 360 genotyped donors.

CDR1 and CDR2 (germline): SGHVS, FQNEAQ. The CDR3 is 15 amino acids. Trimming cost V 5 bases and J 4 bases; bases outside gene matches: 5. Findings and limits, study-wide: In a later analysis, parvovirus B19, influenza, CMV and Epstein-Barr virus appeared linked to several top co-occurrence clusters.

PCR amplification relied on 60 Vbeta primers (plus 13 Jbeta primers). Sequenced by immunoSEQ multiplex PCR; TCRdb stores in-frame clones only, minus some. The repertoire holds more than 80,000 clones, approximately 85% seen once, with about 1.5% in the top ten. This receptor was identified in a man in his fifties or sixties in good health and CMV-seronegative. Sequencing was carried out using PBMCs. The gene calls are TRBV7-8 and TRBJ2-1; 10 bases are a match to TRBD2. In DNA, the CDR3 is TGTGCCAGCAGCGCGGGACTAGCGACTTACAATGAGCAGTTCTTC. Protein sequence: CASSAGLATYNEQFF.